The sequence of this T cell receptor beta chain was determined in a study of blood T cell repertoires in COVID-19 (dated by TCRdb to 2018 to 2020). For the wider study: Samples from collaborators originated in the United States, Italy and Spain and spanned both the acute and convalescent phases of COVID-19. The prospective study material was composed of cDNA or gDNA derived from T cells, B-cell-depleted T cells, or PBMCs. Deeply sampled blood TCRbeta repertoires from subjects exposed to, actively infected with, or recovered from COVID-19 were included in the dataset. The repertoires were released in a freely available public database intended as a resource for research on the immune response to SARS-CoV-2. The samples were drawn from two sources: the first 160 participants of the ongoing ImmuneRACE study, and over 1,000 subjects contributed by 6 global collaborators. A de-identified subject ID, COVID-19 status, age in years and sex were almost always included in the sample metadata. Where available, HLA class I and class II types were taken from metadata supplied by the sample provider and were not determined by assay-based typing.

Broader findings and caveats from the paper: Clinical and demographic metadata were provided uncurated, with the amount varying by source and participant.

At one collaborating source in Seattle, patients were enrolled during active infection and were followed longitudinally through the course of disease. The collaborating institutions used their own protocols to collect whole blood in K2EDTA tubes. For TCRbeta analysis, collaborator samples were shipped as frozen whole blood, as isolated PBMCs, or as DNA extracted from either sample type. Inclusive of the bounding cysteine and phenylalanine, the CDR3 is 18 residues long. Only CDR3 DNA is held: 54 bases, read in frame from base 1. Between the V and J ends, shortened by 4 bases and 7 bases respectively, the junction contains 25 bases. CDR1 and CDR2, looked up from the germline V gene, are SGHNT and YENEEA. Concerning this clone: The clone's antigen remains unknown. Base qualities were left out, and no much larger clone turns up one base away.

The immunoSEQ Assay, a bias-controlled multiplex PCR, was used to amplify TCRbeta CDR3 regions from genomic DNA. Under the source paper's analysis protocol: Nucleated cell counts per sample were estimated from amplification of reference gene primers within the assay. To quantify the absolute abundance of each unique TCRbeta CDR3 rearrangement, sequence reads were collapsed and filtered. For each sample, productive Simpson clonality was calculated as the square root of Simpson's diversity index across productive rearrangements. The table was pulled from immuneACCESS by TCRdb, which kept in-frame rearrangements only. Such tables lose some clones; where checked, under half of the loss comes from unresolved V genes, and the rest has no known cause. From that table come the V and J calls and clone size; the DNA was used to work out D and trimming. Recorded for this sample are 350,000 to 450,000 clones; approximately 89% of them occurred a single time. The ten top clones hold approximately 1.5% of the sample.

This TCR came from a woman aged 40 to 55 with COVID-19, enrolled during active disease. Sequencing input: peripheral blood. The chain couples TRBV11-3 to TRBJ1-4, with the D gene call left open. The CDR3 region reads CASSSVTSCGGLIEKLFF. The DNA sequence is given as TGTGCCAGCAGCTCGGTTACTTCGTGTGGCGGCTTGATTGAAAAACTGTTTTTT.